A selection of T cell receptor beta chains follows, all from one sample in a study of human thymus T cells. Clones were sequenced by immunoSEQ multiplex PCR, and TCRdb holds only the in-frame ones, with some missing. The sample carries roughly 130,000 clones, about 94% recorded once. Material: thymus tissue. These receptors all come from a boy less than two years old with a congenital heart defect but otherwise immunologically healthy. Both conserved end residues are part of each CDR3. The D gene is left open where the match is weak. The size field is filled for only some rows; it gives once, few, many or a size class.

d_call: NA
j_call: TRBJ2-3
v_call: TRBV6-5
clone_size: NA
cdr3_nt: TGTGCCAGCAGTTATAGGCCATTGGGCACAGATACGCAGTATTTT
cdr3_aa: CASSYRPLGTDTQYF

d_call: TRBD2
j_call: TRBJ2-2
v_call: TRBV6-1
clone_size: NA
cdr3_nt: TGTGCCAGCAGTGAAGAGAATAGCGGGGGGGCCGCTACCGGGGAGCTGTTTTTT
cdr3_aa: CASSEENSGGAATGELFF

d_call: NA
j_call: TRBJ2-2
v_call: TRBV28
clone_size: NA
cdr3_nt: TGTGTATCAGGGCACACCGGGGAGCTGTTTTTT
cdr3_aa: CVSGHTGELFF

d_call: TRBD1
j_call: TRBJ1-2
v_call: TRBV5-1
clone_size: NA
cdr3_nt: TGCGCCAGCAGCTTGGAGGCAGGGGGCTGTGGCTACACCTTC
cdr3_aa: CASSLEAGGCGYTF

d_call: NA
j_call: TRBJ2-3
v_call: TRBV4-3
clone_size: NA
cdr3_nt: TGCGCCAGCAGCCAAGTGGGTCCGACAGACACAGATACGCAGTATTTT
cdr3_aa: CASSQVGPTDTDTQYF

d_call: TRBD2
j_call: TRBJ2-7
v_call: TRBV4-3
clone_size: NA
cdr3_nt: TGCGCCAGCAGCCAAGGGGCCTCACTAGCGGGTAATAGAGGGTTCTACGAGCAGTACTTC
cdr3_aa: CASSQGASLAGNRGFYEQYF

d_call: NA
j_call: TRBJ1-2
v_call: TRBV11-2
clone_size: NA
cdr3_nt: TGTGCCAGCAGCTTGGGGGGGGACCTGGATCCGTCTAACTATGGCTACACCTTC
cdr3_aa: CASSLGGDLDPSNYGYTF

d_call: NA
j_call: TRBJ1-5
v_call: TRBV18
clone_size: NA
cdr3_nt: TGTGCCAGCTCACCGCGGGACTTCTTTAGCAATCAGCCCCAGCATTTT
cdr3_aa: CASSPRDFFSNQPQHF

d_call: NA
j_call: TRBJ1-3
v_call: TRBV11-2
clone_size: NA
cdr3_nt: TGTGCCAGCAGCTTAGTAGATGCCCTATCTGGAAACACCATATATTTT
cdr3_aa: CASSLVDALSGNTIYF

d_call: NA
j_call: TRBJ1-5
v_call: TRBV7-2
clone_size: NA
cdr3_nt: TGTGCCAGCAGCTTAGCGCCAGGGTCGAATAGCAATCAGCCCCAGCATTTT
cdr3_aa: CASSLAPGSNSNQPQHF

d_call: NA
j_call: TRBJ1-2
v_call: TRBV19
clone_size: few
cdr3_nt: TGTGCCAGTAGTCCCCTTGACAGCCTGGGAAGCTATGGCTACACCTTC
cdr3_aa: CASSPLDSLGSYGYTF

d_call: TRBD1
j_call: TRBJ2-7
v_call: TRBV7-2
clone_size: NA
cdr3_nt: TGTGCCAGCAGCCGATCGACCGACAGGGAGATGGACGAGCAGTACTTC
cdr3_aa: CASSRSTDREMDEQYF

d_call: NA
j_call: TRBJ1-6
v_call: TRBV12-5
clone_size: NA
cdr3_nt: TGTGCTAGTCAGTGGTTGACAGAAGATAATTCACCCCTCCACTTT
cdr3_aa: CASQWLTEDNSPLHF

d_call: NA
j_call: TRBJ1-6
v_call: TRBV7-6
clone_size: NA
cdr3_nt: TGTGCCAGCAGCTTAGCTCCGGCAGGCGCGGAGAGTTGTACACCCCTCCACTTT
cdr3_aa: CASSLAPAGAESCTPLHF

d_call: NA
j_call: TRBJ1-3
v_call: TRBV28
clone_size: once
cdr3_nt: TGTGCCAGCAGTCTAGGGCGGGCCTCTGGAAACACCATATATTTT
cdr3_aa: CASSLGRASGNTIYF

d_call: NA
j_call: TRBJ1-3
v_call: TRBV1
clone_size: NA
cdr3_nt: TGCACCAGCAGCCAACAACAGGGGGCTGGAAACACCATATATTTT
cdr3_aa: CTSSQQQGAGNTIYF

d_call: NA
j_call: TRBJ1-1
v_call: TRBV28
clone_size: NA
cdr3_nt: TGTGCCAGTTCTCCCCGCCTCACAGGGCGCAGCCCCCACACTGAAGCTTTCTTT
cdr3_aa: CASSPRLTGRSPHTEAFF

d_call: NA
j_call: TRBJ1-5
v_call: TRBV7-2
clone_size: NA
cdr3_nt: TGTGCCAGCAGCTTAGGGTGGGATCAGCCCCAGCATTTT
cdr3_aa: CASSLGWDQPQHF

d_call: TRBD2
j_call: TRBJ2-1
v_call: TRBV4-3
clone_size: NA
cdr3_nt: TGCGCCAGCAGCCAAGGACTAGCGGACAGCTCCTACAATGAGCAGTTCTTC
cdr3_aa: CASSQGLADSSYNEQFF

d_call: TRBD2
j_call: TRBJ2-1
v_call: TRBV4-3
clone_size: NA
cdr3_nt: TGCGCCAGCAGCCAAGAACCCAGCGGGGGGGCCTACAATGAGCAGTTCTTC
cdr3_aa: CASSQEPSGGAYNEQFF

d_call: NA
j_call: TRBJ1-2
v_call: TRBV11-2
clone_size: NA
cdr3_nt: TGTGCCAGCAGCTTTAGGGGCCAGGGAGGCTATGGCTACACCTTC
cdr3_aa: CASSFRGQGGYGYTF

d_call: NA
j_call: TRBJ1-6
v_call: TRBV15
clone_size: NA
cdr3_nt: TGTGCCACCAGCCTAAGGACATGGGAGGATTCACCCCTCCACTTT
cdr3_aa: CATSLRTWEDSPLHF

d_call: NA
j_call: TRBJ1-5
v_call: TRBV27
clone_size: NA
cdr3_nt: TGTGCCAGCAGTTCGGACGGACTATATCAGCCCCAGCATTTT
cdr3_aa: CASSSDGLYQPQHF

d_call: NA
j_call: TRBJ1-2
v_call: TRBV27
clone_size: NA
cdr3_nt: TGTGCCAGCAGTTCAACAACAGGGACGTATGGCTACACCTTC
cdr3_aa: CASSSTTGTYGYTF

d_call: TRBD2
j_call: TRBJ2-1
v_call: TRBV11-2
clone_size: NA
cdr3_nt: TGTGCCAGCAGCTTAGATCCTACTAGCGGGGGGGCCATCAATGAGCAGTTCTTC
cdr3_aa: CASSLDPTSGGAINEQFF

d_call: NA
j_call: TRBJ2-2
v_call: TRBV28
clone_size: NA
cdr3_nt: TGTGCCAGCAGTTTGCTCCCCAGGCAGAACACCGGGGAGCTGTTTTTT
cdr3_aa: CASSLLPRQNTGELFF

d_call: NA
j_call: TRBJ2-3
v_call: TRBV4-1
clone_size: NA
cdr3_nt: TGCGCCAGCAGCCAAGGGGTAGCGTGGCGTACAGATACGCAGTATTTT
cdr3_aa: CASSQGVAWRTDTQYF

d_call: NA
j_call: TRBJ1-2
v_call: TRBV6-5
clone_size: once
cdr3_nt: TGTGCCAGCAGTTACTCGAAGTTTGGGACCGGCTACACCTTC
cdr3_aa: CASSYSKFGTGYTF

d_call: TRBD1
j_call: TRBJ1-3
v_call: TRBV28
clone_size: NA
cdr3_nt: TGTGCCAGCAGTTTGGACAGGGATGGAAACACCATATATTTT
cdr3_aa: CASSLDRDGNTIYF

d_call: NA
j_call: TRBJ2-1
v_call: TRBV27
clone_size: NA
cdr3_nt: TGTGCCAGCAGTCCCCAACAGGGAACGCTCCCGTGGACGTACAATGAGCAGTTCTTC
cdr3_aa: CASSPQQGTLPWTYNEQFF

d_call: TRBD2
j_call: TRBJ2-7
v_call: TRBV7-8
clone_size: NA
cdr3_nt: TGTGCCAGCAGCTTCCCTAGCGGGGGGCCATACGAGCAGTACTTC
cdr3_aa: CASSFPSGGPYEQYF

d_call: TRBD1
j_call: TRBJ1-2
v_call: TRBV7-2
clone_size: NA
cdr3_nt: TGTGCCAGCAGCCCAAACAGGGGAGGCATAAGGGGCTACACCTTC
cdr3_aa: CASSPNRGGIRGYTF

d_call: NA
j_call: TRBJ2-3
v_call: TRBV7-9
clone_size: NA
cdr3_nt: TGTGCCAGCAGCTTAGATACGCAGTATTTT
cdr3_aa: CASSLDTQYF

d_call: NA
j_call: TRBJ2-7
v_call: TRBV15
clone_size: NA
cdr3_nt: TGTGCCACCAGCAGAGTGAAGGACAACTCCTACGAGCAGTACTTC
cdr3_aa: CATSRVKDNSYEQYF

d_call: NA
j_call: TRBJ2-5
v_call: TRBV10-3
clone_size: NA
cdr3_nt: TGTGCCATCACCCAGGGTTTCCAAGAGACCCAGTACTTC
cdr3_aa: CAITQGFQETQYF

d_call: TRBD1
j_call: TRBJ2-7
v_call: TRBV28
clone_size: NA
cdr3_nt: TGTGCCAGCAGTTCACCCCACAGGGGGGACTACGAGCAGTACTTC
cdr3_aa: CASSSPHRGDYEQYF

d_call: NA
j_call: TRBJ1-6
v_call: TRBV6-6
clone_size: NA
cdr3_nt: TGTGCCAGCAGTTACGTTCGTTTGGGATCACCCCTCCACTTT
cdr3_aa: CASSYVRLGSPLHF